The 15 T cell receptor beta chains below were found in one sample sequenced in a study of esophageal squamous cell carcinoma under preoperative chemotherapy. TCRdb re-called the PCR reads with MiXCR, one entry per CDR3 protein. The table shows 1,200 or so distinct CDR3 sequences, with 25% to 30% occurring only once. The time point is: after preoperative PTX-NDP chemotherapy. Sampling was conducted from a patient given preoperative chemotherapy. These TCRs come from a human donor with esophageal squamous cell carcinoma. The donor label of this sample is uncertain.

By sample share, this clonotype is medium-sized. J is TRBJ2-1 and V is TRBV27; 8 bases are shared with TRBD2. V lost 3 bases and J lost 2; bases outside the gene matches: 0. This CDR3 spans 14 amino acids. Germline V gene data show CDR1 as MNHEY and CDR2 as SMNVEV (reference sequence). CDR3 DNA sequence: TGTGCCAGCAGTTTGCGGGAGGCCTACAATGAGCAGTTCTTC. It specifies CASSLREAYNEQFF.

By its share, this clonotype is large (0.1 to 1%). The rearrangement links TRBV7-2 to TRBJ2-1; 13 nucleotides line up with TRBD2. The CDR3 covers 16 residues. From germline, CDR1 is SGHTA and CDR2 FQGNSA. J gave up 8 bases and V 2 bases, and 6 bases lay outside the gene matches. Written as DNA, the CDR3 is TGTGCCAGCAGCTTAATGCCCACTAGCGGGAGGGATGAGCAGTTCTTC. Its protein is CASSLMPTSGRDEQFF. Full variable domain (rest looked up from reference TRBV7-2 and TRBJ2-1): GAGVSQSPSNKVTEKGKDVELRCDPISGHTALYWYRQSLGQGLEFLIYFQGNSAPDKSGLPSDRFSAERTGGSVSTLTIQRTQQEDSAVYLCASSLMPTSGRDEQFFGPGTRLTVL.

This clonotype is hyperexpanded in the sample. The J gene is TRBJ2-1, the V gene TRBV27; tentatively, D is TRBD1 (5 bases). V lost 4 bases and J lost 3, with 13 bases in between. Germline values: CDR1 MNHEY, CDR2 SMNVEV (reference sequence). The CDR3 is made up of 15 amino acids. Written as DNA, the CDR3 is TGTGCCAGCAGTTCTATCGACAGATTCTACAATGAGCAGTTCTTC. Protein sequence: CASSSIDRFYNEQFF.

In regard to this clonotype: A read error may explain this, as a much larger clone is one base away. The V call is TRBV6-5, the J call TRBJ2-5; 8 nucleotides align to TRBD1. This CDR3 has 13 residues. After removal of 2 bases from V and 10 bases from J, the junction contained 6 bases not matched to a gene. In germline, CDR1 is MNHEY, CDR2 SVGAGI. In DNA form, the CDR3 reads TGTGCCAGCAGTTACGTCGGACAGGGCAGCCAGTACTTC. Its translation: CASSYVGQGSQYF.

The table lists this clonotype with a few counts. The chain employs TRBV6-4 and TRBJ2-3; no clear D gene. This CDR3 has 13 residues. Looked up from germline, CDR1 is MRHNA and CDR2 is SNTAGT. Trimming left V 0 bases short and J 6 bases short, with 7 bases between. The CDR3 is CASSDSRGDTQYF. The DNA for the CDR3 is TGTGCCAGCAGTGACTCTCGTGGGGATACGCAGTATTTT.

By share of the sample, this clonotype is medium-sized. The chain uses TRBV7-8 and TRBJ2-1, with 8 bases fitting TRBD2. Trimming at V came to 5 bases and at J to 8 bases, leaving 8 bases not matched to a gene. CDR3 size: 14 residues. The germline CDR1 and CDR2 sequences are SGHVS and FQNEAQ. CDR3 DNA sequence: TGTGCCAGCAGCAGGACTAGCAGGGTCGATGAGCAGTTCTTC. Amino acids: CASSRTSRVDEQFF.

This clonotype occurred a few times. This chain connects TRBV7-2 to TRBJ2-1, with D possibly matching TRBD2 (5 bases). Trimming took off 1 base at V and 1 base at J, with 11 bases between the two ends. Germline loops: CDR1 SGHTA, CDR2 FQGNSA. The CDR3 has 16 amino acids. The CDR3 here is CASSLVSGPSYNEQFF. As DNA, the CDR3 is TGTGCCAGCAGCTTAGTAAGCGGTCCTTCCTACAATGAGCAGTTCTTC. The complete variable domain, with remaining parts taken from reference TRBV7-2 and TRBJ2-1, reads GAGVSQSPSNKVTEKGKDVELRCDPISGHTALYWYRQSLGQGLEFLIYFQGNSAPDKSGLPSDRFSAERTGGSVSTLTIQRTQQEDSAVYLCASSLVSGPSYNEQFFGPGTRLTVL.

This clonotype is categorized as medium-sized. The chain carries TRBV6-1 and TRBJ2-1; D possibly corresponds to TRBD2 (6 bases). The J call is in doubt because the DNA end fits TRBJ2-7 better. The germline CDR1 and CDR2 sequences are MNHNS and SASEGT. The CDR3 is made up of 12 amino acids. The CDR3 bases are TGTGCCAGCAGTGACGGGAGCTACGAGCAGTACTTC. Translation: CASSDGSYEQYF.

The chain uses TRBV12-3 or TRBV12-4 and TRBJ1-2, with a weak D call TRBD1 (6 bases). This CDR3 contains 13 residues. V lost 5 bases and J 3 bases, leaving 10 bases between the germline ends. The CDR3 DNA reads TGTGCCAGCAGTCAGGACAGCGACTATGGCTACACCTTC. Translating gives CASSQDSDYGYTF.

In this sample, this clonotype is medium-sized. The chain joins TRBV12-3 or TRBV12-4 to TRBJ2-2, with D hard to call. The CDR3 is 15 residues long. Trimming cost V 6 bases and J 0 bases, with 11 bases left between them. CDR3 residues: CASRSRASNTGELFF. Written as DNA, the CDR3 is TGTGCCAGCAGATCAAGGGCATCGAACACCGGGGAGCTGTTTTTT.

This rearrangement joins TRBV9 to TRBJ2-6; D possibly corresponds to TRBD1 (6 bases). From germline, CDR1 is SGDLS and CDR2 YYNGEE. CDR3 length: 15 amino acids. V lost 3 bases and J 0 bases, leaving 7 bases between the germline ends. In DNA form, the CDR3 reads TGTGCCAGCAGCGCAGGGGCCTCTGGGGCCAACGTCCTGACTTTC. Translation: CASSAGASGANVLTF.

Notes on this clonotype: Since a much larger clone is just one base distant, this may be a read error. The chain combines TRBV7-9 with TRBJ2-1; TRBD1 matches 9 bases. This CDR3 spans 15 amino acids. CDR1 and CDR2 from the germline V gene are SEHNR and FQNEAQ (reference sequence). The CDR3 DNA reads TGTGCCAGCAGCAGGGGGAAACAGGGGGCGCATGAGCAGTTGTTC. Amino acid sequence: CASSRGKQGAHEQLF.

This clonotype has only one observation. This sequence may be a read error, since a much larger clone differs from it by one base. This sequence joins TRBV7-9 and TRBJ2-2; maybe TRBD2 (6 bases). CDR3 size: 15 residues. Trimming left V 7 bases short and J 6 bases short, with 18 bases between. Germline CDR1 is SEHNR and CDR2 is FQNEAQ (reference sequence). The CDR3 DNA reads TGTGCCAGCACCCAGGAGGGTAGGAGTTCCGGGGAGCTGTTTTTT. Its translation: CASTQEGRSSGELFF.

This clonotype was observed once. The germline gene is not matched at one end of the junction; a read error may be the cause. The chain uses TRBV27 and TRBJ2-3, with 11 bases that match TRBD2. CDR1 and CDR2 (germline): MNHEY, SMNVEV (reference sequence). CDR3 size: 12 residues. The DNA of the CDR3 is TGTGCCAGCAGTAAACTAGCGGGGGAGCAGTACTTT. Translating gives CASSKLAGEQYF.

Relative to its sample, this clonotype is medium-sized. The chain links TRBV10-1 to TRBJ2-3, with a possible D match to TRBD1 (6 bases). Trimming removed 0 bases from V and 4 bases from J, with 14 bases in between. This CDR3 comprises 16 residues. The germline CDR1 and CDR2 sequences are WNHNN and SYGVQD (reference sequence). The chain's CDR3 is CASSESGASNPDTQYF. In DNA form, the CDR3 reads TGCGCCAGCAGTGAGTCGGGGGCTAGCAATCCAGATACGCAGTATTTT.